The rows below give T cell receptor beta chains drawn from one sample of a study of cytomegalovirus exposure and HLA in healthy donors. The repertoire was sequenced with immunoSEQ multiplex PCR; TCRdb's copy has only in-frame clones and lacks some. The table lists about 150,000 clones, approximately 80% of them singletons. Source material: PBMCs. Source of these receptors: a man aged 25 to 40 in good health and CMV-seropositive. Both conserved end residues are part of each CDR3. Each record gives: J gene, clone size, D gene, V gene, CDR3 DNA, CDR3 protein. D genes are given only for firm matches. Size is omitted from some rows. Given values are once, few, many or a class for expanded clones.

>TRBJ2-7|few|TRBD1|TRBV2
TGTGCCAGCAGCATAGAGGGACAGACCTCCTACGAGCAGTACTTC
CASSIEGQTSYEQYF
>TRBJ2-7|-|-|TRBV10-3
TGTGCCATCAGTGAGTCGTCGACACCAAGGCAGTACTTC
CAISESSTPRQYF
>TRBJ2-2|-|TRBD2|TRBV18
TGTGCCAGCTCACGGGACTACCAAAACACCGGGGAGCTGTTTTTT
CASSRDYQNTGELFF
>TRBJ2-1|-|TRBD2|TRBV4-2
TGTGCCAGCAGCCAAGATGGGTGGACTAGCGCCCACAATGAGCAGTTCTTC
CASSQDGWTSAHNEQFF
>TRBJ1-1|-|-|TRBV4-2
TGTGCCAGCAGCCAAGACGGGATGGACACTGAAGCTTTCTTT
CASSQDGMDTEAFF
>TRBJ1-2|-|TRBD1|TRBV28
TGTGCCAGCAGTTTAAGACAGGGGCTATATGGCTACACCTTC
CASSLRQGLYGYTF
>TRBJ2-5|-|-|TRBV5-1
TGCGCCAGCAGCCAGACAACAGGGCCCGAGACCCAGTACTTC
CASSQTTGPETQYF
>TRBJ1-1|-|-|TRBV9
TGTGCCAGCAGCGTCCAGGGGAACACTGAAGCTTTCTTT
CASSVQGNTEAFF
>TRBJ1-5|-|-|TRBV10-3
TGTGCCATCGCCCGGGGGGTCTCCGGCAATCAGCCCCAGCATTTT
CAIARGVSGNQPQHF
>TRBJ2-5|-|TRBD2|TRBV19
TGTGCCAGTAGTCCGGCGGGAGGAGGAGAGACCCAGTACTTC
CASSPAGGGETQYF
>TRBJ2-1|-|TRBD2|TRBV4-1
TGCGCCAGCAGCCTCCTGAGGCTAGCGGCCTACAATGAGCAGTTCTTC
CASSLLRLAAYNEQFF
>TRBJ2-6|-|-|TRBV6-5
TGTGCCAGCAGTTACTCGACATCTGGGGCCAACGTCCTGACTTTC
CASSYSTSGANVLTF
>TRBJ2-1|-|TRBD2|TRBV7-9
TGTGCCAGCAGGAACCCGGGACTAGCGGAGCCGAACAATGAGCAGTTCTTC
CASRNPGLAEPNNEQFF
>TRBJ2-7|-|TRBD1|TRBV6-1
TGTGCCAGCAGTTGGGACAGCTCCTACGAGCAGTACTTC
CASSWDSSYEQYF
>TRBJ2-3|-|TRBD2|TRBV7-6
TGTGCCAGCAGCCGGACTAGCGGGTCCCGAGATACGCAGTATTTT
CASSRTSGSRDTQYF
>TRBJ1-4|-|-|TRBV9
TGTGCCAGCAGCGCGCACGGGTCTAATGAAAAACTGTTTTTT
CASSAHGSNEKLFF
>TRBJ2-1|-|TRBD2|TRBV19
TGTGCCAGTAGTAACCTCGGAGGGACTAGCGGGAGAGGGTCCTACAATGAGCAGTTCTTC
CASSNLGGTSGRGSYNEQFF
>TRBJ2-7|-|-|TRBV7-2
TGTGCCAGCAGCCGTCTAACCTACGAGCAGTACTTC
CASSRLTYEQYF
>TRBJ1-5|few|-|TRBV28
TGTGCCAGCAGCCGCCGGGGGGGGACGGGGAGGAGCAATCAGCCCCAGCATTTT
CASSRRGGTGRSNQPQHF
>TRBJ2-2|once|TRBD2|TRBV5-1
TGCGCCAGCAGCTTGACTGTGGGAGGGGCCACCGGGGAGCTGTTTTTT
CASSLTVGGATGELFF